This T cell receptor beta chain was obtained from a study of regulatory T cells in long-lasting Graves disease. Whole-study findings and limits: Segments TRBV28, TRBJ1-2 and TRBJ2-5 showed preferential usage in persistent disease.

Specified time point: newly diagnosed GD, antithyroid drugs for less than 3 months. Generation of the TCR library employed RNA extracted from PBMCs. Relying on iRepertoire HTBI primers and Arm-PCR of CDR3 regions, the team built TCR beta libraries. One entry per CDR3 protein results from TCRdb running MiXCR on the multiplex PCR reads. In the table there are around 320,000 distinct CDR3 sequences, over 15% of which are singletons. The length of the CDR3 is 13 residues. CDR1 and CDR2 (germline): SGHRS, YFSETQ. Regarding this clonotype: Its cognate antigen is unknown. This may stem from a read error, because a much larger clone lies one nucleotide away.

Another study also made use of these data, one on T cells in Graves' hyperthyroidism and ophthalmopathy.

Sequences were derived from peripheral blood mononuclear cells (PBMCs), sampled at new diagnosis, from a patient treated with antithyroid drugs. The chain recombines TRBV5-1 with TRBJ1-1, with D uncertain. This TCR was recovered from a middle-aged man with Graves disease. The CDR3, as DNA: TGCGTCAGCAGCATAGGGAAGAACACTGAAGCTTTCTTT. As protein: CVSSIGKNTEAFF.